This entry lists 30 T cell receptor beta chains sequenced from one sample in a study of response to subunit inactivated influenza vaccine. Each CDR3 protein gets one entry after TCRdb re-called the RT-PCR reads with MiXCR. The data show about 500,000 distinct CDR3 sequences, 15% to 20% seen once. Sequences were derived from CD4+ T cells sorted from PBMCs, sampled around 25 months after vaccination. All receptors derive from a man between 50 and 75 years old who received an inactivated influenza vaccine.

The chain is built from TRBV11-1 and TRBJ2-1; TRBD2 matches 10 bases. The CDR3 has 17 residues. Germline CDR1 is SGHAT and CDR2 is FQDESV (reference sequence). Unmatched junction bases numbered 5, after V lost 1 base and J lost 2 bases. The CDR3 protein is CASSLGVSGRTYNEQFF. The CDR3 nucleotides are TGTGCCAGCAGCTTAGGGGTTAGCGGGAGGACCTACAATGAGCAGTTCTTC.

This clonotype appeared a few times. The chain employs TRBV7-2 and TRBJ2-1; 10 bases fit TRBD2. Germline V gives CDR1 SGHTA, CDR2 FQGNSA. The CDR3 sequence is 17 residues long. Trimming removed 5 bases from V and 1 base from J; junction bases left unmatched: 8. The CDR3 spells CASSPMSGLASYNEQFF. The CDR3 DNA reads TGTGCCAGCAGCCCCATGTCGGGACTAGCGTCCTACAATGAGCAGTTCTTC.

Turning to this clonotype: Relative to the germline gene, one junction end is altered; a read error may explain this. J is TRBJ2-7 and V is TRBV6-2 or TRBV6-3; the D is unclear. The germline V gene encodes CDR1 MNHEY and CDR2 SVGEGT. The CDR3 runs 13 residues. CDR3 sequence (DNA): TGTGCCAGCAGTGGCCAGGTTGTCAACGAGCATTCCTTC. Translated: CASSGQVVNEHSF.

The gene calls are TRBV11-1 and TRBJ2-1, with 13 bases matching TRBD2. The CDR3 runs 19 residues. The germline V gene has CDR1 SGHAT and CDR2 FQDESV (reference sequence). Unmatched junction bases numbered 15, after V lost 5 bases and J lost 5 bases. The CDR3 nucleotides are TGTGCCAGCAGCATACCGGGACTAGCGGGAAGGTCCGGGAACAATGAGCAGTTCTTC. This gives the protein CASSIPGLAGRSGNNEQFF.

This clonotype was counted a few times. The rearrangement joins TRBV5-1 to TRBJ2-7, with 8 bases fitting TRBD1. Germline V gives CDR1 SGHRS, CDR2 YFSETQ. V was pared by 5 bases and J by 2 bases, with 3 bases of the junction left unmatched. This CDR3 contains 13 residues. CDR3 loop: CASSQGATYEQYF. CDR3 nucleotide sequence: TGCGCCAGCAGTCAGGGGGCAACCTACGAGCAGTACTTC.

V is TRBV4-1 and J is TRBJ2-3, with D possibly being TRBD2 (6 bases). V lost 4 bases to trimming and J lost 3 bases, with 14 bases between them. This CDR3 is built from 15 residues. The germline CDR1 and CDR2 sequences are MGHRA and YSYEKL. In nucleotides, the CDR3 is TGCGCCAGCAGCCGGGCCGGACTATCTACAGATACGCAGTATTTT. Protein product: CASSRAGLSTDTQYF.

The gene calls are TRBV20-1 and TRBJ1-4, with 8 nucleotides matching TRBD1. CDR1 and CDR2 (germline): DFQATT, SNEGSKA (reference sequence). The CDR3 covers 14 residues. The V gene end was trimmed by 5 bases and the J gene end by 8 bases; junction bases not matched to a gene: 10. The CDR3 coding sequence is TGCAGTGCTTATCCGGCGGACAGGGTCGAAAAACTGTTTTTT. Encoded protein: CSAYPADRVEKLFF.

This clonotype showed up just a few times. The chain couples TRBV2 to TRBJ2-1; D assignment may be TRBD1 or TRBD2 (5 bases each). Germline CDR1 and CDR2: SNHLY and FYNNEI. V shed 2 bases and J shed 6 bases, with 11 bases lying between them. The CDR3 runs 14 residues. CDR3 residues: CASSEQGAPNEQFF. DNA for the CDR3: TGTGCCAGCAGTGAACAGGGAGCTCCCAATGAGCAGTTCTTC.

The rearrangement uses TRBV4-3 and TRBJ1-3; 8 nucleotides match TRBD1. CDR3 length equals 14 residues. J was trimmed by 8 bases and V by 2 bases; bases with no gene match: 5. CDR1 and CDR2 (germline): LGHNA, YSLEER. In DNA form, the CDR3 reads TGCGCCAGCAGCCAAACAGGGGGTATAGACACCATATATTTT. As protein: CASSQTGGIDTIYF.

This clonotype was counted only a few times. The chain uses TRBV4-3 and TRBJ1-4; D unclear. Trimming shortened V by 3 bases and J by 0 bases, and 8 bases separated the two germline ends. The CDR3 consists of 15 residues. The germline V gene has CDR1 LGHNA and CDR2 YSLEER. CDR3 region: CASSQGFATNEKLFF. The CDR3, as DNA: TGCGCCAGCAGCCAGGGATTTGCAACTAATGAAAAACTGTTTTTT.

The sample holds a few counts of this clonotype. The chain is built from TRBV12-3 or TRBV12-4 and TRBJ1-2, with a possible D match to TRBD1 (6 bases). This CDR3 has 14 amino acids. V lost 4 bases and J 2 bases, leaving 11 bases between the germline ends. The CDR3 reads CASSSGEGNYGYTF. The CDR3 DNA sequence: TGTGCCAGCAGTTCAGGGGAGGGGAACTATGGCTACACCTTC.

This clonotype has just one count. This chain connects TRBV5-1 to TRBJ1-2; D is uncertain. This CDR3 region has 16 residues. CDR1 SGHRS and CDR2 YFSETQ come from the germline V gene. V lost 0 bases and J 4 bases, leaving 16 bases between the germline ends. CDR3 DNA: TGCGCCAGCAGCTTGGGGCCCCTCGGGAATGGCTATGGCTACACCTTC. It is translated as CASSLGPLGNGYGYTF.

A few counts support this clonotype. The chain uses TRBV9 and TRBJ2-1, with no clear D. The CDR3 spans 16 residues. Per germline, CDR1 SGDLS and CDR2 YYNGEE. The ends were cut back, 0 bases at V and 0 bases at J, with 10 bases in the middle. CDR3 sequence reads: CASSVGPSSSYNEQFF. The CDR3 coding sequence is TGTGCCAGCAGCGTAGGGCCGTCCAGCTCCTACAATGAGCAGTTCTTC.

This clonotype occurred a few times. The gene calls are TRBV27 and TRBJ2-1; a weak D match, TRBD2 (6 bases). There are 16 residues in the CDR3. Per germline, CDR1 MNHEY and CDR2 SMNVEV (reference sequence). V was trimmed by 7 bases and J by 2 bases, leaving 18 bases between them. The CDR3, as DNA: TGTGCCAGCACCCCCCGGGGGAGGCCAACCTACAATGAGCAGTTCTTC. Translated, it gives CASTPRGRPTYNEQFF.

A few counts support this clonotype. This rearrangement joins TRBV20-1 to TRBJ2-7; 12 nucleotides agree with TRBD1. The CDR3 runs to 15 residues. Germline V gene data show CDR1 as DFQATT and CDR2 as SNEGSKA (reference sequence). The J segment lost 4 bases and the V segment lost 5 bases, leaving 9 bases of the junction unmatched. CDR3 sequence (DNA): TGCAGTGCTCGAGCGGGACAGGGGGCTGGGTACGAGCAGTACTTC. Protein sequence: CSARAGQGAGYEQYF.

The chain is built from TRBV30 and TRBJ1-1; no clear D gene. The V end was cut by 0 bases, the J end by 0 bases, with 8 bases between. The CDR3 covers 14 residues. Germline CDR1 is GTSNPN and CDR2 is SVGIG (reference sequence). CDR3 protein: CAWSVGVVNTEAFF. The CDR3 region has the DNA TGTGCCTGGAGTGTTGGGGTGGTGAACACTGAAGCTTTCTTT. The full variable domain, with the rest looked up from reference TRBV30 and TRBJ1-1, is SQTIHQWPATLVQPVGSPLSLECTVEGTSNPNLYWYRQAAGRGLQLLFYSVGIGQISSEVPQNLSASRPQDRQFILSSKKLLLSDSGFYLCAWSVGVVNTEAFFGQGTRLTVV.

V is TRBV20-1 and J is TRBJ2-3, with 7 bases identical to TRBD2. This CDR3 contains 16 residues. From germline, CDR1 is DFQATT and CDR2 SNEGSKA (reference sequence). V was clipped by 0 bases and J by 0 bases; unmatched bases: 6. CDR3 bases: TGCAGTGCTAGAGATCCGACTAGCAGTAGCACAGATACGCAGTATTTT. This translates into CSARDPTSSSTDTQYF.

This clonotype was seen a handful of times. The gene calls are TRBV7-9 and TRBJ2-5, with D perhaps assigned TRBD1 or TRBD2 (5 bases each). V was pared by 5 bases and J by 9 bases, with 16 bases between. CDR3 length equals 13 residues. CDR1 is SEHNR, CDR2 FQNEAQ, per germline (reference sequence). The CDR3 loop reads CASSPGPVGAQYF. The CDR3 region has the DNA TGTGCCAGCAGCCCGGGACCGGTCGGGGCCCAGTACTTC.

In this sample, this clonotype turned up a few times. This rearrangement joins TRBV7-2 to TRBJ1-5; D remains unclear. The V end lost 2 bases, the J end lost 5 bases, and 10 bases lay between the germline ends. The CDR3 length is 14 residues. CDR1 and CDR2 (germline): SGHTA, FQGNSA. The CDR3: CASSLNGVDQPQHF. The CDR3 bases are TGTGCCAGCAGCTTAAACGGGGTCGATCAGCCCCAGCATTTT.

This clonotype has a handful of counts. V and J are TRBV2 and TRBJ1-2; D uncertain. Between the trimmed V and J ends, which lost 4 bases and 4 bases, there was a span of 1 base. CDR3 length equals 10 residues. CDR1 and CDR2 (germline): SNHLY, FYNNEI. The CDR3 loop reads CASSVYGYTF. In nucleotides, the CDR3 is TGTGCCAGCAGTGTCTATGGCTACACCTTC.

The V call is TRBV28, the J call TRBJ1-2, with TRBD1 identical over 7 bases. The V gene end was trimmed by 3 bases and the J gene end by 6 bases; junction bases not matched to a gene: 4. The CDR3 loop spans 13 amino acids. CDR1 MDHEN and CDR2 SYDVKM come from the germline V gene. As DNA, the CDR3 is TGTGCCAGCAGTTTTCAGGGGGTTGATGGCTACACCTTC. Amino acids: CASSFQGVDGYTF.

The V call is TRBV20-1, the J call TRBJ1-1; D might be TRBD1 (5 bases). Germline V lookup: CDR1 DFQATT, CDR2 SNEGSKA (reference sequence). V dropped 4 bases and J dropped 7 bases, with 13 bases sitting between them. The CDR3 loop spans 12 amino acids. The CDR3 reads CSAKRGGHEAFF. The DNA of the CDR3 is TGCAGTGCTAAAAGGGGCGGACATGAAGCTTTCTTT.

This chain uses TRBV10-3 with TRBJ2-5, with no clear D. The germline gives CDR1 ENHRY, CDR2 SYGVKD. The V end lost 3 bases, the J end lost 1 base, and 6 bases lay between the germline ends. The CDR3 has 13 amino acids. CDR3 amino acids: CAISDLAQETQYF. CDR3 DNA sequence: TGTGCCATCAGTGACCTCGCCCAAGAGACCCAGTACTTC.

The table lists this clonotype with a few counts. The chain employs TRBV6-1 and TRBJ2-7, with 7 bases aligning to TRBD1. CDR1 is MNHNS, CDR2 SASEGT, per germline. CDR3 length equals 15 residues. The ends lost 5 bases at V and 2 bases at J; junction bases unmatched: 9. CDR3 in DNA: TGTGCCAGCAGTCGCAACGGACAGGCAACCTACGAGCAGTACTTC. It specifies CASSRNGQATYEQYF.

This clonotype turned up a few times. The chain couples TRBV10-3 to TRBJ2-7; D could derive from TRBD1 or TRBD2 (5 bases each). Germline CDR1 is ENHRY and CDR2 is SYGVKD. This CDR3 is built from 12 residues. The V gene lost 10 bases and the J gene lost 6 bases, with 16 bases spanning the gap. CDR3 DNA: TGTGCCACTTGTCTTTTGGGGGTCGAGCAGTACTTC. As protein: CATCLLGVEQYF.

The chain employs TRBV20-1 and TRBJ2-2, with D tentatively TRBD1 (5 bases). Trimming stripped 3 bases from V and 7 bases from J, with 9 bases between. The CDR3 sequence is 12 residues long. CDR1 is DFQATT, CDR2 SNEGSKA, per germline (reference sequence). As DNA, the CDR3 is TGCAGTGCTAGGCAGGGCAACGGGGAGCTGTTTTTT. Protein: CSARQGNGELFF.

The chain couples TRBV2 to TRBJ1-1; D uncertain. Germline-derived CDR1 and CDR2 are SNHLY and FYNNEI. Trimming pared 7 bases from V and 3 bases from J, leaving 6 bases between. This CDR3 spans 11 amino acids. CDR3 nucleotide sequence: TGTGCCAGCAAGTCGCACACTGAAGCTTTCTTT. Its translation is CASKSHTEAFF.

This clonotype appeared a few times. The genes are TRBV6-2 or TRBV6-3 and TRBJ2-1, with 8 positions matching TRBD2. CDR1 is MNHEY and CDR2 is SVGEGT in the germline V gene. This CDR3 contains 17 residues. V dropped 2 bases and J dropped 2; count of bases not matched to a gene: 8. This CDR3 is CASSYGSSGYAYNEQFF. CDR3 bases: TGTGCCAGCAGTTACGGGTCTAGCGGGTACGCCTACAATGAGCAGTTCTTC.

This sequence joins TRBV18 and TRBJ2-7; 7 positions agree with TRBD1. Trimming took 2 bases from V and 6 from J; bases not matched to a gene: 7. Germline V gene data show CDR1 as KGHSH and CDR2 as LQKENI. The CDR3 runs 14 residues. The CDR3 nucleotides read TGTGCCAGCTCACCAAGCGTTAAGGGGGCCGAGCAGTACTTC. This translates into CASSPSVKGAEQYF.

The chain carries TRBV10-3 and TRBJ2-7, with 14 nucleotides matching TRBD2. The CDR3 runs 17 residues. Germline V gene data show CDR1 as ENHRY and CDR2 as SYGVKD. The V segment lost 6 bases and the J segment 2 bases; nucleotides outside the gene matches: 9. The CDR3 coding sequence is TGTGCCATCAGGGAGCCCGGGACTAGCGGGAGTCCCTACGAGCAGTACTTC. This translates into CAIREPGTSGSPYEQYF.